These 9 T cell receptor beta chains were all obtained from the same sample, sequenced in a study of T-cell memory formation after mild COVID-19. TCRdb independently ran MiXCR on the 5' RACE reads; one entry per CDR3 protein. The table has approximately 500,000 distinct CDR3 sequences, 20% to 25% seen once. The sequencing input was PBMCs or a T cell subset sorted from them (not recorded which). These receptors were obtained from an adult woman who had mild COVID-19 (a few samples of this study predate the infection). Cell type and time point are not known.

The V and J genes are TRBV6-5 and TRBJ2-7; D assignment may be TRBD1 or TRBD2 (5 bases each). CDR3 length equals 13 residues. V gave up 0 bases and J gave up 6 bases, with 9 bases separating them. The germline V gene has CDR1 MNHEY and CDR2 SVGAGI. CDR3 region: CASSYSGVGEQYF. The CDR3 coding sequence is TGTGCCAGCAGTTACTCGGGGGTGGGCGAGCAGTACTTC.

The table lists this clonotype with a few counts. The chain carries TRBV6-5 and TRBJ2-1; D may be TRBD2 (5 bases). The CDR3 runs to 13 residues. CDR1 MNHEY and CDR2 SVGAGI come from the germline V gene. Trimming took off 6 bases at V and 12 bases at J, with 18 bases between the two ends. The chain's CDR3 is CASRKDSTRGQFF. The CDR3 nucleotides read TGTGCCAGCAGGAAGGACTCTACTCGGGGGCAGTTCTTC.

This clonotype was counted between two and nine times. The chain has TRBV12-3 or TRBV12-4 and TRBJ1-5; 10 nucleotides match TRBD1. The CDR3 consists of 17 residues. V shed 9 bases and J 0 bases; nucleotides not matched to a gene: 11. The chain's CDR3 is CASSPGQGRSSNQPQHF. CDR3 nucleotide sequence: TGTGCCAGTAGTCCGGGACAGGGGCGATCTAGCAATCAGCCCCAGCATTTT.

This clonotype was recorded at least ten times. V and J are TRBV7-6 and TRBJ2-7; 7 bases agree with TRBD2. V shed 4 bases and J 5 bases; nucleotides not matched to a gene: 11. CDR3 length equals 15 residues. CDR1 is SGHVS, CDR2 FNYEAQ, per germline. In nucleotides, the CDR3 is TGTGCCAGCAGCTCCTTAGCGGGTCCGGCCGACGAGCAGTACTTC. The encoded protein is CASSSLAGPADEQYF. The full variable domain, in which reference TRBV7-6 and TRBJ2-7 provide the parts outside the CDR3, is GAGVSQSPRYKVTKRGQDVALRCDPISGHVSLYWYRQALGQGPEFLTYFNYEAQQDKSGLPNDRFSAERPEGSISTLTIQRTEQRDSAMYRCASSSLAGPADEQYFGPGTRLTVT.

The V call is TRBV6-1, the J call TRBJ2-7; D may be TRBD2 (5 bases). Germline CDR1 reads MNHNS; CDR2 reads SASEGT. The CDR3 extends over 14 amino acids. The germline V and J ends were trimmed by 4 bases and 4 bases, with 14 bases remaining between them. CDR3 DNA sequence: TGTGCCAGCAGTGTGGCGGGCTCTCCTTACGAGCAGTACTTC. It is translated as CASSVAGSPYEQYF.

A few counts support this clonotype. J is TRBJ2-2 and V is TRBV7-2; the D gene is possibly TRBD2 (6 bases). CDR1 and CDR2 from the germline V gene are SGHTA and FQGNSA. CDR3 size: 15 residues. Trimming shortened V by 1 base and J by 5 bases, and 11 bases separated the two germline ends. CDR3 region: CASSLGGLFTGELFF. Here the CDR3 DNA reads TGTGCCAGCAGCTTAGGAGGACTATTTACCGGGGAGCTGTTTTTT.

This chain joins TRBV7-3 and TRBJ2-3; the match to TRBD2 covers 10 bases. In germline, CDR1 is SGHTA, CDR2 FQGTGA. The CDR3 has 15 residues. Unmatched junction bases numbered 3, after V lost 4 bases and J lost 2 bases. The CDR3 region is CASSSSGSFTDTQYF. The CDR3 DNA is TGTGCCAGCAGCTCTAGCGGGAGCTTCACAGATACGCAGTATTTT.

The chain combines TRBV7-6 with TRBJ1-1; D gene unclear. The germline gives CDR1 SGHVS, CDR2 FNYEAQ. The CDR3 has 14 residues. V gave up 5 bases and J gave up 4 bases, with 14 bases separating them. The CDR3 sequence is CASSGGQSATEAFF. The CDR3 nucleotides read TGTGCCAGCAGCGGTGGGCAGTCCGCCACTGAAGCTTTCTTT. Variable domain in full (rest from reference TRBV7-6 and TRBJ1-1): GAGVSQSPRYKVTKRGQDVALRCDPISGHVSLYWYRQALGQGPEFLTYFNYEAQQDKSGLPNDRFSAERPEGSISTLTIQRTEQRDSAMYRCASSGGQSATEAFFGQGTRLTVV.

This clonotype was detected only a few times. The chain couples TRBV20-1 to TRBJ1-2; no clear D gene. V lost 0 bases to trimming and J lost 3 bases, with 8 bases between them. The germline CDR1 and CDR2 sequences are DFQATT and SNEGSKA (reference sequence). The CDR3 is 13 residues long. The CDR3 loop reads CSAREPGHYGYTF. The CDR3 nucleotides are TGCAGTGCTAGAGAGCCAGGTCACTATGGCTACACCTTC.